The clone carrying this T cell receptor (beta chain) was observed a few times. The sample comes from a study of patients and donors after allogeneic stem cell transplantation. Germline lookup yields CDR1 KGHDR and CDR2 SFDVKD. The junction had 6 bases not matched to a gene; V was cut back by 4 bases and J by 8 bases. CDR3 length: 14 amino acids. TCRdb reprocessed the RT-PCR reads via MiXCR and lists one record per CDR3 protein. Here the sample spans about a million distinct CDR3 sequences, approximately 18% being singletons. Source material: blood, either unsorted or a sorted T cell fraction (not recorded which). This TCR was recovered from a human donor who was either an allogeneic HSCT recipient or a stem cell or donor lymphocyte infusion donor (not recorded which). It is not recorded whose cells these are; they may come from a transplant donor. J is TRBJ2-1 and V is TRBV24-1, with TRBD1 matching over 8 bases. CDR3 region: CATSDRDRGDEQFF. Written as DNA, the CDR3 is TGTGCCACCAGTGACCGTGACAGGGGCGATGAGCAGTTCTTC.